This T cell receptor beta chain was observed in a study of blood T cell repertoires in COVID-19. Germline CDR1 reads SGHRS; CDR2 reads YFSETQ. CDR3 length: 16 residues. V was shortened by 3 bases and J by 0 bases, with 15 bases between the two germline ends. As originally analysed: Amplified reference gene primers provided the basis for estimating nucleated cell counts. Sequencing used immunoSEQ multiplex PCR; TCRdb keeps in-frame clones, though not all of them. V and J calls and clone size come straight from that table; D and trimming were deduced from the DNA. The sample has roughly 200,000 clones, around 83% seen once.

Sequenced: peripheral blood. The source of this sequence is a man aged 35-49 years with active or convalescent COVID-19. The chain carries TRBV5-1 and TRBJ1-1, with a possible D match to TRBD1 (6 bases). The CDR3 region has the DNA TGCGCCAGCAGCTATACCGGGACAAATATGAACACTGAAGCTTTCTTT. It specifies CASSYTGTNMNTEAFF. Filled out from reference TRBV5-1 and TRBJ1-1, the complete variable domain reads KAGVTQTPRYLIKTRGQQVTLSCSPISGHRSVSWYQQTPGQGLQFLFEYFSETQRNKGNFPGRFSGRQFSNSRSEMNVSTLELGDSALYLCASSYTGTNMNTEAFFGQGTRLTVV.